What follows are 20 T cell receptor beta chains derived from one specimen sequenced in a study of blood T cell repertoires in COVID-19. The protocol was immunoSEQ multiplex PCR, while the TCRdb copy is restricted to in-frame clones and leaves out a portion. The repertoire includes about 320,000 clones, about 89% of them detected once, and around 6% sits in the top ten. The specimen sequenced was peripheral blood. The receptors come from a man aged 18-30 years who had recovered from COVID-19.

This rearrangement joins TRBV6-6 to TRBJ2-3, with TRBD2 identical over 8 bases. There are 16 residues in the CDR3. Germline-derived CDR1 and CDR2 are MNHNY and SVGAGI (reference sequence). Unmatched junction bases numbered 9, after V lost 6 bases and J lost 1 base. CDR3 nucleotide sequence: TGTGCCAGCAGCCCCGGGAGGGACCGGGGCACAGATACGCAGTATTTT. It specifies CASSPGRDRGTDTQYF.

The chain recombines TRBV10-3 with TRBJ1-2; D remains unclear. V lost 5 bases, J lost 0 bases, and 10 bases lay in between. This CDR3 contains 14 residues. CDR1 is ENHRY, CDR2 SYGVKD, per germline. The CDR3 region has the DNA TGTGCCATCAGTAACGCCGAGACTAACTATGGCTACACCTTC. Amino acid sequence: CAISNAETNYGYTF.

The rearrangement uses TRBV7-9 and TRBJ2-7, with a weak D call TRBD1 (6 bases). The germline CDR1 and CDR2 sequences are SEHNR and FQNEAQ (reference sequence). V lost 8 bases, J lost 1 base, and 9 bases lay in between. This CDR3 spans 12 amino acids. The CDR3 spells CASGRGSYEQYF. The DNA of the CDR3 is TGTGCCAGCGGAAGGGGGTCCTACGAGCAGTACTTC. The full variable domain, its missing parts supplied by reference TRBV7-9 and TRBJ2-7, is DTGVSQNPRHKITKRGQNVTFRCDPISEHNRLYWYRQTLGQGPEFLTYFQNEAQLEKSRLLSDRFSAERPKGSFSTLEIQRTEQGDSAMYLCASGRGSYEQYFGPGTRLTVT.

The chain uses TRBV27 and TRBJ2-5; TRBD2 matches 14 bases. Trimming took 5 bases from V and 10 from J; bases not matched to a gene: 6. The CDR3 length is 14 residues. The germline CDR1 and CDR2 sequences are MNHEY and SMNVEV (reference sequence). DNA for the CDR3: TGTGCCAGCAGTCCCGGGACTAGCGGGGGTCTCCAGTACTTC. Amino acid sequence: CASSPGTSGGLQYF.

This chain joins TRBV6-5 and TRBJ2-7; a possible D gene is TRBD1 (5 bases). Looked up from germline, CDR1 is MNHEY and CDR2 is SVGAGI. V was shortened by 6 bases and J by 12 bases, with 24 bases between the two germline ends. This CDR3 is built from 14 residues. CDR3 sequence (DNA): TGTGCCAGCAGCAACACTGGACAAAGTTGGAGTCGGTACTTC. This encodes CASSNTGQSWSRYF.

V is TRBV5-8 and J is TRBJ1-2; TRBD1 matches 7 bases. The CDR3 has 14 residues. Trimming at V came to 3 bases and at J to 4 bases, leaving 6 bases not matched to a gene. Germline lookup yields CDR1 SGHTS and CDR2 YDEGEE. CDR3 nucleotide sequence: TGTGCCAGCAGCTATCGGACAGGCTTCTATGGCTACACCTTC. It encodes CASSYRTGFYGYTF.

The V and J genes are TRBV18 and TRBJ2-2; the D is unclear. The CDR3 is made up of 15 amino acids. Trimming cost V 1 base and J 3 bases, with 9 bases left between them. CDR1 is KGHSH, CDR2 LQKENI, per germline. In DNA, the CDR3 is TGTGCCAGCTCACCACTTAGACGGGACACCGGGGAGCTGTTTTTT. It encodes CASSPLRRDTGELFF.

The gene calls are TRBV9 and TRBJ2-1; TRBD2 aligns across 11 bases. The CDR3 loop spans 15 amino acids. Germline V lookup: CDR1 SGDLS, CDR2 YYNGEE. J gave up 5 bases and V 3 bases, and 4 bases lay outside the gene matches. DNA of the CDR3: TGTGCCAGCAGCGACCGTAGCGGGAGGGACAATGAGCAGTTCTTC. Protein: CASSDRSGRDNEQFF.

The rearrangement links TRBV19 to TRBJ1-1, with D tentatively TRBD1 (6 bases). The length of the CDR3 is 13 residues. CDR1 LNHDA and CDR2 SQIVND come from the germline V gene (reference sequence). Between the trimmed V and J ends, which lost 7 bases and 1 base, there was a span of 10 bases. CDR3 loop: CASTIGGNTEAFF. Here the CDR3 DNA reads TGTGCCAGTACCATAGGGGGGAACACTGAAGCTTTCTTT.

The chain carries TRBV2 and TRBJ2-1; no definite D call. Germline values: CDR1 SNHLY, CDR2 FYNNEI. V was pared by 2 bases and J by 7 bases, with 21 bases between. The CDR3 extends over 17 amino acids. Written as DNA, the CDR3 is TGTGCCAGCAGTGAACTTTCGGGTGACTCAGCGAGGAATGAGCAGTTCTTC. This sequence encodes CASSELSGDSARNEQFF. The whole variable domain, filled in from reference TRBV2 and TRBJ2-1, reads EPEVTQTPSHQVTQMGQEVILRCVPISNHLYFYWYRQILGQKVEFLVSFYNNEISEKSEIFDDQFSVERPDGSNFTLKIRSTKLEDSAMYFCASSELSGDSARNEQFFGPGTRLTVL.

The rearrangement links TRBV6-5 to TRBJ1-2; 8 bases line up with TRBD1. The CDR3 sequence is 16 residues long. CDR1 is MNHEY and CDR2 is SVGAGI in the germline V gene. J lost 2 bases, V lost 0 bases, and 5 bases had no gene match. DNA of the CDR3: TGTGCCAGCAGTTACTCGAGCAGGGGGCTCAACTATGGCTACACCTTC. This sequence encodes CASSYSSRGLNYGYTF.

J is TRBJ1-2 and V is TRBV28; D gene uncertain. Looked up from germline, CDR1 is MDHEN and CDR2 is SYDVKM. The V end was cut by 5 bases, the J end by 5 bases, with 9 bases between. The CDR3 sequence is 12 residues long. For the CDR3, the DNA is TGTGCCAGCAGTCTCTCAGGTTATGGCTACACCTTC. Protein product: CASSLSGYGYTF.

This sequence joins TRBV5-1 and TRBJ2-1, with 10 bases matching TRBD2. Trimming at V came to 1 base and at J to 8 bases, leaving 12 bases not matched to a gene. From germline, CDR1 is SGHRS and CDR2 YFSETQ. This CDR3 has 17 amino acids. In DNA, the CDR3 is TGCGCCAGCAGCTTGCGGGTGCTAGCGGGAGTTTGGGATGAGCAGTTCTTC. Translation: CASSLRVLAGVWDEQFF.

The chain joins TRBV25-1 to TRBJ1-1; D might be TRBD1 (5 bases). Germline loops: CDR1 MGHDK, CDR2 SYGVNS. This CDR3 is 15 amino acids long. V lost 4 bases and J lost 1, with 13 bases in between. The CDR3 DNA reads TGTGCCAGCAGTGGAACCGGGACTGCGAACACTGAAGCTTTCTTT. Translated: CASSGTGTANTEAFF. The full variable domain, in which reference TRBV25-1 and TRBJ1-1 provide the parts outside the CDR3, is EADIYQTPRYLVIGTGKKITLECSQTMGHDKMYWYQQDPGMELHLIHYSYGVNSTEKGDLSSESTVSRIRTEHFPLTLESARPSHTSQYLCASSGTGTANTEAFFGQGTRLTVV.

J is TRBJ2-7 and V is TRBV9; tentative D call: TRBD2 (6 bases). V was pared by 4 bases and J by 5 bases, with 16 bases between. The germline V gene encodes CDR1 SGDLS and CDR2 YYNGEE. The CDR3 contains 14 residues. CDR3 DNA sequence: TGTGCCAGCAGCCCCAACACCGGCGGGGACGAGCAGTACTTC. Translation gives CASSPNTGGDEQYF.

The rearrangement links TRBV25-1 to TRBJ1-4, with 7 bases aligning to TRBD1. In germline, CDR1 is MGHDK, CDR2 SYGVNS. V was clipped by 5 bases and J by 7 bases; unmatched bases: 10. This CDR3 has 15 amino acids. The CDR3 nucleotides read TGTGCCAGCAGTCCCTCGACAGGGAAGGGTGAAAAACTGTTTTTT. It specifies CASSPSTGKGEKLFF.

This rearrangement joins TRBV29-1 to TRBJ1-2; possible D gene TRBD1, 5 bases. Deletions cut 1 base from V and 4 bases from J, with 13 bases between. The CDR3 extends over 14 amino acids. Germline CDR1 reads SQVTM; CDR2 reads ANQGSEA. DNA of the CDR3: TGCAGCGTTGAAGGGCAGGGAATCTTCTATGGCTACACCTTC. As protein: CSVEGQGIFYGYTF.

The rearrangement uses TRBV4-3 and TRBJ2-3; the D is unclear. Germline CDR1 LGHNA, CDR2 YSLEER. The length of the CDR3 is 13 residues. V was shortened by 0 bases and J by 4 bases, with 5 bases between the two germline ends. CDR3 sequence reads: CASSQDPADTQYF. CDR3 DNA sequence: TGCGCCAGCAGCCAAGATCCAGCAGATACGCAGTATTTT.

V is TRBV6-5 and J is TRBJ2-1; possible D gene TRBD2, 5 bases. The CDR3 sequence is 15 residues long. With 4 bases removed from V and 4 bases from J, the gap between germline ends came to 14 bases. CDR1 MNHEY and CDR2 SVGAGI come from the germline V gene. CDR3 amino acids: CASSSTRTFYNEQFF. The CDR3 DNA reads as TGTGCCAGCAGTTCCACAAGGACTTTTTACAATGAGCAGTTCTTC.

The V and J genes are TRBV18 and TRBJ1-1; 7 positions match TRBD1. Germline CDR1 is KGHSH and CDR2 is LQKENI. The CDR3 spans 14 residues. The trim removed 6 bases at V and 8 bases at J, leaving 12 bases unmatched. The DNA for the CDR3 is TGTGCCAGCTCGCTAAGACAGGGTCGGGAGGAAGCTTTCTTT. This sequence encodes CASSLRQGREEAFF.